This is a list of T cell receptor beta chains from one sample in a study of CXCR3-negative and CXCR3-positive naive CD8 T cells. Following a re-call of the 5' RACE reads, TCRdb has one entry per CDR3 protein and lacks DNA. Its listing shows about 63,000 distinct CDR3 sequences. Material: naive CXCR3+ CD8+ T cells from blood. The receptors originated from a human donor in good health. Some clones in this sample may be carry-over from other donors' samples. Both conserved end residues are part of each CDR3.

v_call: TRBV7-9; j_call: TRBJ2-7; cdr3_aa: CASSSSGTGYDYEQYF
v_call: TRBV27; j_call: TRBJ1-2; cdr3_aa: CASSPGYGYTF
v_call: TRBV6-6; j_call: TRBJ2-5; cdr3_aa: CASSLAGGWETQYF
v_call: TRBV19; j_call: TRBJ1-1; cdr3_aa: CASSTTGNTEAFF
v_call: TRBV9; j_call: TRBJ1-5; cdr3_aa: CASSVDGGANQPQHF
v_call: TRBV15; j_call: TRBJ2-2; cdr3_aa: CATSRDFNTGELFF
v_call: TRBV29-1; j_call: TRBJ1-2; cdr3_aa: CSVGNRGNYGYTF
v_call: TRBV28; j_call: TRBJ2-7; cdr3_aa: CASSLRLAGEQYF
v_call: TRBV6-2/TRBV6-3; j_call: TRBJ1-1; cdr3_aa: CASSLNRGRTEAFF
v_call: TRBV7-3; j_call: TRBJ2-2; cdr3_aa: CASSLPSGGSSTGELFF
v_call: TRBV29-1; j_call: TRBJ2-1; cdr3_aa: CSVEGTSGRTSYNEQFF
v_call: TRBV6-2/TRBV6-3; j_call: TRBJ2-1; cdr3_aa: CASRQIGLGNEQFF
v_call: TRBV29-1; j_call: TRBJ2-1; cdr3_aa: CSVEGESEQFF
v_call: TRBV7-9; j_call: TRBJ2-5; cdr3_aa: CASSLPDTVAQETRYF
v_call: TRBV20-1; j_call: TRBJ2-3; cdr3_aa: CSARRGQGDADTQYF
v_call: TRBV7-9; j_call: TRBJ2-6; cdr3_aa: CASGETSSGANVLTF
v_call: TRBV28; j_call: TRBJ2-3; cdr3_aa: CASEGGGPPSTDTQYF
v_call: TRBV20-1; j_call: TRBJ2-6; cdr3_aa: CSASYPPGANVLTF
v_call: TRBV6-5; j_call: TRBJ2-5; cdr3_aa: CASSYSWEARETQYF
v_call: TRBV19; j_call: TRBJ2-7; cdr3_aa: CASKKLDSGDYEQYF
v_call: TRBV19; j_call: TRBJ2-2; cdr3_aa: CASMPLTGELFF
v_call: TRBV29-1; j_call: TRBJ2-7; cdr3_aa: CSVADREPGEQYF
v_call: TRBV4-3; j_call: TRBJ2-7; cdr3_aa: CASSPSRGGYEQYF
v_call: TRBV7-9; j_call: TRBJ2-7; cdr3_aa: CAAGQGGLPLSYEQYF
v_call: TRBV29-1; j_call: TRBJ1-4; cdr3_aa: CSIYTGSAEKLFF
v_call: TRBV14; j_call: TRBJ2-3; cdr3_aa: CASSLVEKAGDTQYF
v_call: TRBV4-2; j_call: TRBJ2-2; cdr3_aa: CASSLGLAGGNTGELFF
v_call: TRBV7-3; j_call: TRBJ2-6; cdr3_aa: CASGFLAGANVLTF